The 18 T cell receptor beta chains below all came from one sample that was sequenced in a study of blood T cell repertoires in COVID-19 (dated by TCRdb to 2020 to 2021). Library preparation was by the immunoSEQ multiplex PCR assay. Entries here come from immuneACCESS through TCRdb and include only in-frame sequences with V and J called. Some clones fail to appear in such tables; in the studies checked, an unresolved V gene covers under half of the shortfall, and the cause of the remainder is unknown. A total of 150,000 to 200,000 clones appear in this sample, more than 85% of them only once. In total, the top ten clones hold roughly 2.5% of the sample. Source material: peripheral blood. The origin of the receptors is a man aged 35 to 55 with active or convalescent COVID-19.

The rearrangement links TRBV7-8 to TRBJ2-5, with 8 bases that match TRBD2. V was clipped by 4 bases and J by 5 bases; unmatched bases: 9. The CDR3 is 15 amino acids. Germline assignment: CDR1 SGHVS and CDR2 FQNEAQ. For the CDR3, the DNA is TGTGCCAGCAGCTCCCAGCGGACTAGCAGGGAGACCCAGTACTTC. Translation: CASSSQRTSRETQYF.

The J gene is TRBJ2-5, the V gene TRBV19, with TRBD2 matching 8 bases. V dropped 5 bases and J dropped 4; count of bases not matched to a gene: 6. The CDR3 is 14 residues long. The germline gives CDR1 LNHDA, CDR2 SQIVND (reference sequence). DNA for the CDR3: TGTGCCAGTAGTCCGCGGGGGGCGGGAGAGACCCAGTACTTC. Protein product: CASSPRGAGETQYF.

This chain uses TRBV7-2 with TRBJ2-1; D gene unclear. V gave up 5 bases and J gave up 9 bases, with 17 bases separating them. CDR1 is SGHTA, CDR2 FQGNSA, per germline. The CDR3 has 14 amino acids. CDR3 coding DNA: TGTGCCAGCAGCCCCGTGGTGGTAGTAAGTGAGCAGTTCTTC. Translating it yields CASSPVVVVSEQFF.

Written as DNA, the CDR3 is TGTGCCAGCAGTCTAGACAGGGGGCGAGATGGCTACACCTTC. This translates into CASSLDRGRDGYTF. The J gene is TRBJ1-2, the V gene TRBV28; TRBD1 aligns across 10 bases. CDR3 length: 14 amino acids. Germline V gives CDR1 MDHEN, CDR2 SYDVKM. With 5 bases clipped from V and 6 bases from J, the junction kept 6 bases outside the gene matches.

The CDR3 DNA reads as TGTGCCAGCAGTGAGGGACAGGGGCAGCTCTACGAGCAGTACTTC. Residues: CASSEGQGQLYEQYF. The gene calls are TRBV6-1 and TRBJ2-7, with 10 bases lining up with TRBD1. The CDR3 covers 15 residues. Germline assignment: CDR1 MNHNS and CDR2 SASEGT. Unmatched junction bases numbered 5, after V lost 3 bases and J lost 3 bases.

The chain's CDR3 is CASSPGKGRVVTEAFF. DNA of the CDR3: TGTGCCAGCTCACCAGGTAAAGGCAGGGTGGTAACTGAAGCTTTCTTT. The chain uses TRBV18 and TRBJ1-1, with D maybe TRBD1 (5 bases). V shed 2 bases and J shed 5 bases, with 18 bases lying between them. The CDR3 consists of 16 residues. Germline CDR1 is KGHSH and CDR2 is LQKENI.

The chain recombines TRBV18 with TRBJ1-2; D uncertain. V lost 0 bases and J lost 6, with 23 bases in between. The CDR3 covers 18 residues. The germline V gene encodes CDR1 KGHSH and CDR2 LQKENI. The CDR3: CASSPPPFSGGRSDGYTF. CDR3 in DNA: TGTGCCAGCTCACCACCCCCCTTTTCAGGAGGGCGGTCGGATGGCTACACCTTC.

This clone has a handful of counts. This chain connects TRBV5-6 to TRBJ1-2; D is unresolved. The length of the CDR3 is 14 residues. Looked up from germline, CDR1 is SGHDT and CDR2 is YYEEEE. V dropped 5 bases and J dropped 3 bases, with 14 bases sitting between them. The CDR3 spells CASRAEDGDYGYTF. CDR3 DNA sequence: TGTGCCAGCAGAGCAGAGGACGGGGACTATGGCTACACCTTC.

This chain joins TRBV2 and TRBJ2-1; 8 bases map to TRBD1. Germline V CDR1 and CDR2: SNHLY, FYNNEI. The trim removed 6 bases at V and 5 bases at J, leaving 6 bases unmatched. The length of the CDR3 is 14 residues. The CDR3 loop reads CASRSGQGHNEQFF. The CDR3 DNA reads TGTGCCAGCAGGTCAGGACAGGGCCACAATGAGCAGTTCTTC.

The J gene is TRBJ2-5, the V gene TRBV19; 8 bases align to TRBD1. The CDR3 contains 15 residues. From germline, CDR1 is LNHDA and CDR2 SQIVND (reference sequence). The V segment lost 2 bases and the J segment 7 bases; nucleotides outside the gene matches: 9. The CDR3 bases are TGTGCCAGTAGTATAACGCGACAGGGGTTGGGGACCCAGTACTTC. It encodes CASSITRQGLGTQYF.

This sequence joins TRBV7-9 and TRBJ2-2, with 7 bases fitting TRBD1. Germline lookup yields CDR1 SEHNR and CDR2 FQNEAQ (reference sequence). The J segment lost 7 bases and the V segment lost 5 bases, leaving 13 bases of the junction unmatched. The CDR3 length is 16 residues. The DNA of the CDR3 is TGTGCCAGCAGCGTAACAGGGGTCACCTCGGGCGGGGAGCTGTTTTTT. This codes for CASSVTGVTSGGELFF.

The V call is TRBV7-9, the J call TRBJ1-4; possible D gene TRBD1, 5 bases. Germline V gives CDR1 SEHNR, CDR2 FQNEAQ (reference sequence). CDR3 length: 15 amino acids. The V and J ends lost 2 bases and 0 bases respectively, with 7 bases between them. This CDR3 reads CASSLRGATNEKLFF. Written as DNA, the CDR3 is TGTGCCAGCAGCTTAAGGGGTGCAACTAATGAAAAACTGTTTTTT.

The gene calls are TRBV7-2 and TRBJ2-3; D possibly corresponds to TRBD1 (6 bases). The germline CDR1 and CDR2 sequences are SGHTA and FQGNSA. CDR3 length: 15 amino acids. V shed 1 base and J shed 6 bases, with 14 bases lying between them. The CDR3 DNA is TGTGCCAGCAGCTTAGGCGCAGGGGCATCGGATACGCAGTATTTT. It is translated as CASSLGAGASDTQYF. Looking up the rest from reference TRBV7-2 and TRBJ2-3 gives the full variable domain: GAGVSQSPSNKVTEKGKDVELRCDPISGHTALYWYRQSLGQGLEFLIYFQGNSAPDKSGLPSDRFSAERTGGSVSTLTIQRTQQEDSAVYLCASSLGAGASDTQYFGPGTRLTVL.

The gene calls are TRBV14 and TRBJ1-1; possible D gene TRBD1, 6 bases. The length of the CDR3 is 12 residues. V was trimmed by 0 bases and J by 11 bases, leaving 10 bases between them. Germline loops: CDR1 SGHDN, CDR2 FVKESK. Here the CDR3 reads CASSQEGATAFF. In DNA form, the CDR3 reads TGTGCCAGCAGCCAAGAGGGGGCTACGGCTTTCTTT.

This rearrangement joins TRBV29-1 to TRBJ1-4; 10 nucleotides agree with TRBD1. V lost 6 bases and J lost 8; bases outside the gene matches: 9. CDR1 and CDR2 from the germline V gene are SQVTM and ANQGSEA. The CDR3 runs 14 residues. CDR3 sequence (DNA): TGCAGCGTGGCCCGGACAGGGGGACCCGAAAAACTGTTTTTT. It yields the protein CSVARTGGPEKLFF.

The chain has TRBV2 and TRBJ1-1; 7 bases line up with TRBD1. This CDR3 region has 16 residues. Trimming took 2 bases from V and 2 from J; bases not matched to a gene: 8. The germline V gene encodes CDR1 SNHLY and CDR2 FYNNEI. CDR3 in DNA: TGTGCCAGCAGTGAAACCCTGACAGGGTTTAACACTGAAGCTTTCTTT. Translating gives CASSETLTGFNTEAFF.

The chain uses TRBV5-6 and TRBJ1-5; D gene unclear. V was clipped by 0 bases and J by 6 bases, with 4 bases between them. The CDR3 loop spans 12 amino acids. CDR1 and CDR2 (germline): SGHDT, YYEEEE. The CDR3 loop is CASSLGAQPQHF. In DNA form, the CDR3 reads TGTGCCAGCAGCTTGGGGGCTCAGCCCCAGCATTTT.

V and J are TRBV5-1 and TRBJ2-7, with 10 bases matching TRBD1. The CDR3 contains 14 residues. With 3 bases clipped from V and 2 bases from J, the junction kept 2 bases outside the gene matches. Germline V gene lookup returns CDR1 SGHRS and CDR2 YFSETQ. CDR3 sequence (DNA): TGCGCCAGCAGCTCCGGGACAGGGGCCTACGAGCAGTACTTC. It specifies CASSSGTGAYEQYF.